Below are 23 T cell receptor beta chains sequenced from a single sample in a study of T cell clusters in autoimmune cytopenias. Multiplex touch-down PCR amplified TRB using TRB-A and TRB-B pools in one tube. TCRdb reanalyzed the multiplex PCR reads and collapses them to one entry per CDR3 protein, without DNA. Here the sample table reports about 12,000 distinct CDR3 sequences. Each sample's input was about 250 ng genomic DNA, 38,000 or so genome equivalents. The same sample was also used in a study of T cell repertoires in aging, cancer and after chemotherapy.

The sequenced sample consisted of peripheral blood. Source of these receptors: a human donor in good health.

The chain links TRBV28 to TRBJ1-3; the TCRdb call, TRBD1, lacks DNA for checking. Germline V gene lookup returns CDR1 MDHEN and CDR2 SYDVKM. The CDR3 extends over 15 amino acids. CDR3 protein: CASSSPGQGGNTIYF.

This chain links TRBV12-3 or TRBV12-4 with TRBJ1-4; the TCRdb call, TRBD1, lacks DNA for checking. CDR3 length equals 15 residues. CDR3 region: CASSSGDAWREKLFF.

The V call is TRBV12-3 or TRBV12-4, the J call TRBJ1-5. This CDR3 has 16 amino acids. The chain's CDR3 is CASTPEGPPLGQPQHF.

CDR3 region: CASRNSGGAYPEQFF. The V call is TRBV28, the J call TRBJ2-1; no DNA is available, so the TRBD2 call from TCRdb remains unchecked. Germline CDR1 and CDR2: MDHEN and SYDVKM. This CDR3 comprises 15 residues.

This clonotype ranks as medium-sized (0.01 to 0.1%) in terms of frequency. V gene TRBV6-5 combines with J gene TRBJ2-1; TCRdb selects TRBD1, and the lack of DNA leaves this call unchecked. CDR1 is MNHEY and CDR2 is SVGAGI in the germline V gene. The CDR3 is made up of 14 amino acids. CDR3 region: CASRTTDSHNEQFF.

The gene calls are TRBV13 and TRBJ2-1; TCRdb gives TRBD1 as the D gene, but with no DNA this cannot be confirmed. Germline CDR1 PRHDT, CDR2 FYEKMQ (reference sequence). The CDR3 is 14 residues long. CDR3 loop: CASSTAGQGYEQFF. The whole variable domain, remainder taken from reference TRBV13 and TRBJ2-1, is AAGVIQSPRHLIKEKRETATLKCYPIPRHDTVYWYQQGPGQDPQFLISFYEKMQSDKGSIPDRFSAQQFSDYHSELNMSSLELGDSALYFCASSTAGQGYEQFFGPGTRLTVL.

The chain has TRBV6-6 and TRBJ1-5; as DNA is missing, the TRBD1 call by TCRdb cannot be tested. CDR1 is MNHNY and CDR2 is SVGAGI in the germline V gene (reference sequence). The CDR3 spans 15 residues. The CDR3 reads CASSSTDRGDQPQHF.

The chain carries TRBV28 and TRBJ2-5; TCRdb selects TRBD1, and the lack of DNA leaves this call unchecked. The CDR3 is made up of 12 amino acids. Germline V lookup: CDR1 MDHEN, CDR2 SYDVKM. The CDR3 is CASTQGVETQYF. The entire variable domain, with the rest obtained from reference TRBV28 and TRBJ2-5, is as follows: DVKVTQSSRYLVKRTGEKVFLECVQDMDHENMFWYRQDPGLGLRLIYFSYDVKMKEKGDIPEGYSVSREKKERFSLILESASTNQTSMYLCASTQGVETQYFGPGTRLLVL.

The chain links TRBV6-2 or TRBV6-3 to TRBJ2-3. Germline V gene lookup returns CDR1 MNHEY and CDR2 SVGEGT. This CDR3 has 11 residues. CDR3 residues: CASSYSKRPYF.

The chain carries TRBV5-4 and TRBJ2-7; the TCRdb D gene call, TRBD2, has no DNA to confirm it. This CDR3 spans 14 amino acids. The germline CDR1 and CDR2 sequences are SGHNT and YYREEE (reference sequence). CDR3 region: CASSLNLAAYEQYF. Full variable domain (remainder filled in from reference TRBV5-4 and TRBJ2-7): ETGVTQSPTHLIKTRGQQVTLRCSSQSGHNTVSWYQQALGQGPQFIFQYYREEENGRGNFPPRFSGLQFPNYSSELNVNALELDDSALYLCASSLNLAAYEQYFGPGTRLTVT.

The CDR3 sequence: CASSLGGLLTGELFF. The rearrangement links TRBV5-1 to TRBJ2-2; TCRdb's D call, TRBD2, is unchecked because there is no DNA. Germline lookup yields CDR1 SGHRS and CDR2 YFSETQ. The CDR3 sequence is 15 residues long. Looking up the rest from reference TRBV5-1 and TRBJ2-2 gives the full variable domain: KAGVTQTPRYLIKTRGQQVTLSCSPISGHRSVSWYQQTPGQGLQFLFEYFSETQRNKGNFPGRFSGRQFSNSRSEMNVSTLELGDSALYLCASSLGGLLTGELFFGEGSRLTVL.

According to its frequency, this clonotype is medium-sized. The CDR3 reads CASSLVTRGLGYTF. This chain connects TRBV7-9 to TRBJ1-2; TCRdb lists TRBD1, though no DNA is available to test this call. The CDR3 sequence is 14 residues long. Germline loops: CDR1 SEHNR, CDR2 FQNEAQ (reference sequence).

The chain couples TRBV7-9 to TRBJ1-4; TCRdb's D call, TRBD1, is unchecked because there is no DNA. Germline V gene lookup returns CDR1 SEHNR and CDR2 FQNEAQ (reference sequence). CDR3 length: 15 amino acids. The chain's CDR3 is CASSLGQGAREKLFF.

This clonotype is deemed medium-sized by its frequency. The V gene is TRBV6-5, the J gene TRBJ1-5. The length of the CDR3 is 18 residues. CDR1 MNHEY and CDR2 SVGAGI come from the germline V gene. The CDR3 protein is CASPTLLTPAYSNQPQHF.

The genes are TRBV4-3 and TRBJ1-3; TCRdb designates TRBD1, a call that cannot be tested without DNA. The CDR3 is 16 residues long. Germline-derived CDR1 and CDR2 are LGHNA and YSLEER. This chain's CDR3 is CASSQGTALCGNTIYF.

The rearrangement links TRBV10-3 to TRBJ2-1. Germline V lookup: CDR1 ENHRY, CDR2 SYGVKD. CDR3 length: 12 amino acids. CDR3 sequence: CAISENNNEQFF.

This rearrangement joins TRBV18 to TRBJ1-1; TCRdb's D call, TRBD1, is unchecked because there is no DNA. This CDR3 is built from 15 residues. Germline assignment: CDR1 KGHSH and CDR2 LQKENI. This chain's CDR3 is CASSPKAGANTEAFF.

Its frequency marks this clonotype as medium-sized. The V gene is TRBV18, the J gene TRBJ2-7. The CDR3 runs 13 residues. Per the germline V gene, CDR1 is KGHSH and CDR2 is LQKENI. The CDR3 loop is CASSPGMREEQYF.

This clonotype is medium-sized (0.01 to 0.1%) by frequency. V gene TRBV19 combines with J gene TRBJ1-5. This CDR3 contains 14 residues. Germline V gives CDR1 LNHDA, CDR2 SQIVND (reference sequence). The CDR3 protein is CASGRMSSNQPQHF.

The rearrangement uses TRBV7-9 and TRBJ1-2. Germline V gene sequence: CDR1 SEHNR, CDR2 FQNEAQ (reference sequence). CDR3 length equals 15 residues. The chain's CDR3 is CASSTLVGGIYGYTF.

The V call is TRBV4-1, the J call TRBJ1-3; the D call of TRBD1 rests on TCRdb alone, since no DNA is present to check it. The CDR3 sequence is 15 residues long. Per the germline V gene, CDR1 is MGHRA and CDR2 is YSYEKL. CDR3 loop: CASSYRGEAGNTIYF.

The V call is TRBV12-3 or TRBV12-4, the J call TRBJ2-1; TCRdb reports TRBD1, a call that lacks DNA to check it against. This CDR3 spans 16 amino acids. CDR3 sequence: CASSSRDVSSYNEQFF.

V usage is TRBV19 and J usage is TRBJ1-5. This CDR3 has 12 amino acids. Per the germline V gene, CDR1 is LNHDA and CDR2 is SQIVND (reference sequence). The CDR3 region is CASRRDPAPQHF.